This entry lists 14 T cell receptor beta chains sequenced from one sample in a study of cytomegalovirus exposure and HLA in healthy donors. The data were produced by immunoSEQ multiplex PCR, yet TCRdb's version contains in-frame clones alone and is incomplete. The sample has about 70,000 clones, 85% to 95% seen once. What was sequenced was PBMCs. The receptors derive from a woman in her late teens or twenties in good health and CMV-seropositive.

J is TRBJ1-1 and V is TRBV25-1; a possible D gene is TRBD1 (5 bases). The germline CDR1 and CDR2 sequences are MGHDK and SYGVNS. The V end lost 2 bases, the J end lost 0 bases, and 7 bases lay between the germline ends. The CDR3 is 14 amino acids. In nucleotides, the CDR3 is TGTGCCAGCAGTGAAGGAGGGGTGAACACTGAAGCTTTCTTT. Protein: CASSEGGVNTEAFF.

In DNA, the CDR3 is TGTGCCAGCAGCTACGGGACAGCCGGGGGCTACACCTTC. Translating it yields CASSYGTAGGYTF. The chain couples TRBV14 to TRBJ1-2, with 7 bases fitting TRBD1. The CDR3 is 13 amino acids. CDR1 is SGHDN and CDR2 is FVKESK in the germline V gene. The ends lost 5 bases at V and 8 bases at J; junction bases unmatched: 8.

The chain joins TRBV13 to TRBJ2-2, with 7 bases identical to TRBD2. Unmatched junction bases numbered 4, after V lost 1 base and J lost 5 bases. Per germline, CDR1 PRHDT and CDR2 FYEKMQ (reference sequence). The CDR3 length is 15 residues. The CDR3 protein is CASSLDGGGTGELFF. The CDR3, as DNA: TGTGCCAGCAGCTTAGATGGCGGGGGAACCGGGGAGCTGTTTTTT.

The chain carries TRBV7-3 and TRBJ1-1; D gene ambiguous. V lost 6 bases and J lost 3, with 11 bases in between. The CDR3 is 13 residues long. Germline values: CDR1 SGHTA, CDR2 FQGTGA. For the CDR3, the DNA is TGTGCCAGCAGTCGCGGTTGGGACACTGAAGCTTTCTTT. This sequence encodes CASSRGWDTEAFF.

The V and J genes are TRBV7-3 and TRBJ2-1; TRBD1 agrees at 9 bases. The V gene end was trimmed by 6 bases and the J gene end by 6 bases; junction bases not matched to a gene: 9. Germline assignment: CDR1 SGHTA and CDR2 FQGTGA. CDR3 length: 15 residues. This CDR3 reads CASSNPGQGGNEQFF. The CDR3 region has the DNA TGTGCCAGCAGTAACCCGGGACAGGGTGGCAATGAGCAGTTCTTC.

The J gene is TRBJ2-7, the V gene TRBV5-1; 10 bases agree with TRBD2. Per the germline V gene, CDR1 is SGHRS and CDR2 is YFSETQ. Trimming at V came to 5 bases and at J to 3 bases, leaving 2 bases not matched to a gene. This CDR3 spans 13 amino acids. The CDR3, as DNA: TGCGCCAGCAGACAGCGGGAGGGCTACGAGCAGTACTTC. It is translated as CASRQREGYEQYF.

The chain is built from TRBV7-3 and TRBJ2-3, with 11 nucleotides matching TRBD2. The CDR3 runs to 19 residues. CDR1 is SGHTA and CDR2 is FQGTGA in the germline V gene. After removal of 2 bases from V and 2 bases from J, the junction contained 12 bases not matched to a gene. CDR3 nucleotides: TGTGCCAGCAGCTTAGCGACCACGGGGGGACTAGCGGCCACAGATACGCAGTATTTT. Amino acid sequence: CASSLATTGGLAATDTQYF.

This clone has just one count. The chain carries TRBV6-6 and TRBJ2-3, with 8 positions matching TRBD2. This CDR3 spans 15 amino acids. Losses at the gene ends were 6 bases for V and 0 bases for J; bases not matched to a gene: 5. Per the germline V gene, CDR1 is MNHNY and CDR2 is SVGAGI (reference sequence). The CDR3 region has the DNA TGTGCCAGCAGCCATGTAGCGGGGAGCACAGATACGCAGTATTTT. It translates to CASSHVAGSTDTQYF.

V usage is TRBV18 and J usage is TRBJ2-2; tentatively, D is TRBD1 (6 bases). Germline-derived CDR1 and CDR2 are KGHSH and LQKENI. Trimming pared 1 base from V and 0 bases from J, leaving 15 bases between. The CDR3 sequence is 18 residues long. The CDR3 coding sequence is TGTGCCAGCTCACCACGTCAAGTGGACAGCTCGAACACCGGGGAGCTGTTTTTT. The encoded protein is CASSPRQVDSSNTGELFF.

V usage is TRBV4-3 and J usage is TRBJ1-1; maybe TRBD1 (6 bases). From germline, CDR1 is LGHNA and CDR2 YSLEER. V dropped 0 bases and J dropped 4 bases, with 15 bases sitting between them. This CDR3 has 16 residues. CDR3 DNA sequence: TGCGCCAGCAGCCAAGATAGGGGGGGCTGGTCCACTGAAGCTTTCTTT. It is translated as CASSQDRGGWSTEAFF.

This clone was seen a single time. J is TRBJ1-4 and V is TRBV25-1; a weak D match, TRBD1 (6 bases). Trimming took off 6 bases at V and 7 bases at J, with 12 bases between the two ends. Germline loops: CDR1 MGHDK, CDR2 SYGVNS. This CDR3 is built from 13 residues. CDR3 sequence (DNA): TGTGCCAGCAGGGCACAGGGTAGTGAAAAACTGTTTTTT. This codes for CASRAQGSEKLFF. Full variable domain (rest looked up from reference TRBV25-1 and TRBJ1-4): EADIYQTPRYLVIGTGKKITLECSQTMGHDKMYWYQQDPGMELHLIHYSYGVNSTEKGDLSSESTVSRIRTEHFPLTLESARPSHTSQYLCASRAQGSEKLFFGSGTQLSVL.

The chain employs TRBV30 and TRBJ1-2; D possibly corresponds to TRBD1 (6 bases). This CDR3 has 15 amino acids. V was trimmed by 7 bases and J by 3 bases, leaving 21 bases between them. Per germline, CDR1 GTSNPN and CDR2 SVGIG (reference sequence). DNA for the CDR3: TGTGCCTCCTTAGGGGGGGCCAGTCAGGACTATGGCTACACCTTC. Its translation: CASLGGASQDYGYTF. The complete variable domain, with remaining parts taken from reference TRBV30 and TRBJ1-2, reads SQTIHQWPATLVQPVGSPLSLECTVEGTSNPNLYWYRQAAGRGLQLLFYSVGIGQISSEVPQNLSASRPQDRQFILSSKKLLLSDSGFYLCASLGGASQDYGYTFGSGTRLTVV.

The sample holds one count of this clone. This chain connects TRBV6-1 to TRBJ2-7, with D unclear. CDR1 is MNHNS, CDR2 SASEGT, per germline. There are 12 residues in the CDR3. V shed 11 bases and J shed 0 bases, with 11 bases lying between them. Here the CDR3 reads CALELFSYEQYF. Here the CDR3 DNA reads TGTGCCTTGGAGTTATTCTCCTACGAGCAGTACTTC.

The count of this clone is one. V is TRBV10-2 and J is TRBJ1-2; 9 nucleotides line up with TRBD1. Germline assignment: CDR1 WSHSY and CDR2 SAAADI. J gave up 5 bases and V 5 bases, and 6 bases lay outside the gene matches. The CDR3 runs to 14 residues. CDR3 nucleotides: TGCGCCAGCAGTCGGGACAGGGACGATTATGGCTACACCTTC. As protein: CASSRDRDDYGYTF.